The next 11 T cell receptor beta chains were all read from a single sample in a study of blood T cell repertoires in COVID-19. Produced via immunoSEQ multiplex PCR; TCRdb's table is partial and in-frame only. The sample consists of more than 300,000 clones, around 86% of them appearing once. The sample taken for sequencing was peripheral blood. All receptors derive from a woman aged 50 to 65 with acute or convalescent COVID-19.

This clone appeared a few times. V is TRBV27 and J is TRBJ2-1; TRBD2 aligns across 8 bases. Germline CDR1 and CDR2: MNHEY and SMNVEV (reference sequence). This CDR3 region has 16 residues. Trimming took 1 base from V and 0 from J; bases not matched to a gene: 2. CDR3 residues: CASSLYGGGSYNEQFF. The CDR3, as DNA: TGTGCCAGCAGTTTATACGGGGGGGGCTCCTACAATGAGCAGTTCTTC.

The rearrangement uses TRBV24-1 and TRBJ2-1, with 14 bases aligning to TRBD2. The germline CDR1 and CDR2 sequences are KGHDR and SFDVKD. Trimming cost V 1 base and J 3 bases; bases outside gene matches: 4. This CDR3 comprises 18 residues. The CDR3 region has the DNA TGTGCCACCAGTGATTTTCAAGGACTAGCGGGAGGCTACAATGAGCAGTTCTTC. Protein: CATSDFQGLAGGYNEQFF.

Here the CDR3 DNA reads TGTGCCATCAAGGCGGGACAGGGCCCCTACGAGCAGTACTTC. Amino acid sequence: CAIKAGQGPYEQYF. This rearrangement joins TRBV10-3 to TRBJ2-7; 9 positions match TRBD1. Per the germline V gene, CDR1 is ENHRY and CDR2 is SYGVKD. Unmatched junction bases numbered 6, after V lost 7 bases and J lost 2 bases. This CDR3 has 14 amino acids.

The CDR3 here is CASSLLAGGTGELFF. The CDR3, as DNA: TGTGCCAGCAGCTTACTAGCGGGAGGAACCGGGGAGCTGTTTTTT. The chain uses TRBV7-8 and TRBJ2-2; 11 nucleotides line up with TRBD2. Per the germline V gene, CDR1 is SGHVS and CDR2 is FQNEAQ. CDR3 size: 15 residues. V shed 2 bases, J shed 5 bases, and the junction held 1 base outside the gene matches.

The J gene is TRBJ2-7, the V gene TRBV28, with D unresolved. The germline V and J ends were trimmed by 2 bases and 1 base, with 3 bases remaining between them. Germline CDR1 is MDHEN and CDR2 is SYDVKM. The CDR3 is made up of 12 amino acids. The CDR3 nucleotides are TGTGCCAGCAGTTTACAGTCCTACGAGCAGTACTTC. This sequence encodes CASSLQSYEQYF.

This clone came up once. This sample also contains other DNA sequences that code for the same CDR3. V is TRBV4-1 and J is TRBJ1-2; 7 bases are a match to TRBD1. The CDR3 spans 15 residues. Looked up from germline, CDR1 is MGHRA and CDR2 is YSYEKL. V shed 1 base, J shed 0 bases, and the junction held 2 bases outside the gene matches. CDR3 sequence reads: CASSQGTGANYGYTF. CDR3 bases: TGCGCCAGCAGCCAAGGGACAGGAGCTAACTATGGCTACACCTTC.

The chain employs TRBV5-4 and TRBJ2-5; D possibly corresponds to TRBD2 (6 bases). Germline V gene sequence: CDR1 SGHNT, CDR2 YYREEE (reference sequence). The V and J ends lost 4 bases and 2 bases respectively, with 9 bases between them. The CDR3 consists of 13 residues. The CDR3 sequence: CASSPGLQETQYF. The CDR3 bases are TGTGCCAGCAGCCCGGGACTGCAAGAGACCCAGTACTTC.

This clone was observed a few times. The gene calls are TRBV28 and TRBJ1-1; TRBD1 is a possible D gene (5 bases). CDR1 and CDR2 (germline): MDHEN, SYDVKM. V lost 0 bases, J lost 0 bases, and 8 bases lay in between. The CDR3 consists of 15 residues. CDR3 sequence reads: CASSLWQTVNTEAFF. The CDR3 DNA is TGTGCCAGCAGTTTATGGCAGACAGTGAACACTGAAGCTTTCTTT. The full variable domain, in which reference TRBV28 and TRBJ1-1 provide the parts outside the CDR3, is DVKVTQSSRYLVKRTGEKVFLECVQDMDHENMFWYRQDPGLGLRLIYFSYDVKMKEKGDIPEGYSVSREKKERFSLILESASTNQTSMYLCASSLWQTVNTEAFFGQGTRLTVV.

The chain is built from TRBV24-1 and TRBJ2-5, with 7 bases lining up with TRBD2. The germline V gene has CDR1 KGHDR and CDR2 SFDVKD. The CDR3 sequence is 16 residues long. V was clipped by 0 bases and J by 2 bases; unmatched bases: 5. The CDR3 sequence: CATSDLQVGRQETQYF. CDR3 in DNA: TGTGCCACCAGTGATTTGCAGGTCGGGAGGCAAGAGACCCAGTACTTC.

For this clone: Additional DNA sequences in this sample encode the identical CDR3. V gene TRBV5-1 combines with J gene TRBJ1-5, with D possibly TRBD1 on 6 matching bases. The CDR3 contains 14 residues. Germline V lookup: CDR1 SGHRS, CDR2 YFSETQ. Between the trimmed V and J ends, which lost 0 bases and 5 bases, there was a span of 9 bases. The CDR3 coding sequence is TGCGCCAGCAGCTTGGAAGGGGGAGATCAGCCCCAGCATTTT. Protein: CASSLEGGDQPQHF.

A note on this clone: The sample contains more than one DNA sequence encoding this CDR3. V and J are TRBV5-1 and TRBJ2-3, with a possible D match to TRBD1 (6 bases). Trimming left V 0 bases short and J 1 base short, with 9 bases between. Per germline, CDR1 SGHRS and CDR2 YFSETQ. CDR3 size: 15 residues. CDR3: CASSLGQAGTDTQYF. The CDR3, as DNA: TGCGCCAGCAGCTTGGGACAGGCCGGCACAGATACGCAGTATTTT.